This T cell receptor beta chain was found in a study of cytomegalovirus exposure and HLA in healthy donors. Study-wide findings and caveats: By a later analysis, the bulk of CMV-associated TCR beta chains appeared HLA-restricted. Previous analysis showed most TCR beta V segments were productive about 90% or about 30% of the time. One cluster of highly shared sequence variants probably arose as a sequencing artifact. Relative to equally common others, HLA-associated TCR beta chains showed greater clonal expansion in a later analysis.

V lost 7 bases to trimming and J lost 3 bases, with 7 bases between them. Germline V CDR1 and CDR2: MDHEN, SYDVKM. CDR3 length: 11 residues. Regarding this clone: Its antigen is still unknown.

PCR primers comprised 60 Vbeta and 13 Jbeta primers. TCRdb's copy holds only in-frame clones and misses some; the assay was immunoSEQ multiplex PCR. Recorded for this sample: some 110,000 clones. Sequencing input: PBMCs. The sequence was obtained from a man aged 40-49 years in good health and CMV-seropositive. The V and J genes are TRBV28 and TRBJ2-7; D call uncertain. The CDR3 loop is CASKSVYEQYF. In nucleotides, the CDR3 is TGTGCCAGCAAATCGGTCTACGAGCAGTACTTC.